A single sample is the source of the 15 T cell receptor beta chains below, sequenced in a study of shared T cell receptors in the human thymus. Generated by immunoSEQ multiplex PCR, the TCRdb table keeps only in-frame clones and is missing some. The sample lists approximately 760,000 clones, approximately 85% occurring once. The data were also submitted as part of a second study, on human thymus T cells.

Material: thymocytes. The receptor source for this set is a girl under three years old with a congenital heart defect.

The J gene is TRBJ2-1, the V gene TRBV11-2; D is undetermined. There are 17 residues in the CDR3. CDR1 and CDR2 (germline): SGHAT, FQNNGV. V lost 2 bases to trimming and J lost 4 bases, with 18 bases between them. CDR3 bases: TGTGCCAGCAGCTTAACCCCCCCTAATAAGAGATACAATGAGCAGTTCTTC. As protein: CASSLTPPNKRYNEQFF.

The V call is TRBV4-3, the J call TRBJ2-3; TRBD1 matches 7 bases. Unmatched junction bases numbered 14, after V lost 3 bases and J lost 5 bases. Germline CDR1 and CDR2: LGHNA and YSLEER. The CDR3 is 17 amino acids. Here the CDR3 reads CASSQGTGTALKDTQYF. DNA for the CDR3: TGCGCCAGCAGCCAGGGTACCGGGACAGCCCTTAAAGATACGCAGTATTTT.

V usage is TRBV5-6 and J usage is TRBJ1-2; D ambiguous. The CDR3 is 13 amino acids. V gave up 0 bases and J gave up 8 bases, with 11 bases separating them. Germline-derived CDR1 and CDR2 are SGHDT and YYEEEE. This chain's CDR3 is CASSLGGWRGYTF. CDR3 in DNA: TGTGCCAGCAGCTTGGGCGGGTGGCGAGGCTACACCTTC. The complete variable domain, with remaining parts taken from reference TRBV5-6 and TRBJ1-2, reads DAGVTQSPTHLIKTRGQQVTLRCSPKSGHDTVSWYQQALGQGPQFIFQYYEEEERQRGNFPDRFSGHQFPNYSSELNVNALLLGDSALYLCASSLGGWRGYTFGSGTRLTVV.

This chain uses TRBV27 with TRBJ1-2; a weak D match, TRBD1 (6 bases). Germline-derived CDR1 and CDR2 are MNHEY and SMNVEV (reference sequence). V lost 4 bases to trimming and J lost 0 bases, with 21 bases between them. The CDR3 runs 18 residues. This CDR3 reads CASSYGRVGATSNYGYTF. In nucleotides, the CDR3 is TGTGCCAGCAGTTATGGGCGGGTGGGGGCCACATCTAACTATGGCTACACCTTC.

The chain couples TRBV5-6 to TRBJ2-7; 12 positions agree with TRBD1. V lost 0 bases and J lost 5; bases outside the gene matches: 12. This CDR3 is built from 18 residues. Germline CDR1 reads SGHDT; CDR2 reads YYEEEE. The CDR3 loop is CASSLANPGQGALNEQYF. The CDR3 nucleotides read TGTGCCAGCAGCTTGGCAAATCCGGGACAGGGGGCGCTAAACGAGCAGTACTTC.

This chain connects TRBV7-9 to TRBJ2-3, with D uncertain. The CDR3 extends over 13 amino acids. CDR1 is SEHNR and CDR2 is FQNEAQ in the germline V gene (reference sequence). V gave up 5 bases and J gave up 8 bases, with 14 bases separating them. The CDR3 sequence is CASSHREVPTQYF. The CDR3 DNA is TGTGCCAGCAGCCATCGCGAGGTTCCTACGCAGTATTTT.

V is TRBV9 and J is TRBJ1-2, with a weak D call TRBD1 (5 bases). V shed 3 bases and J shed 4 bases, with 10 bases lying between them. This CDR3 has 13 amino acids. Per the germline V gene, CDR1 is SGDLS and CDR2 is YYNGEE. The CDR3 here is CASSAGGSYGYTF. In DNA, the CDR3 is TGTGCCAGCAGCGCCGGGGGAAGCTATGGCTACACCTTC.

This clone was seen once. The chain couples TRBV7-9 to TRBJ2-5; tentative D call: TRBD1 (6 bases). V was shortened by 5 bases and J by 2 bases, with 24 bases between the two germline ends. Germline loops: CDR1 SEHNR, CDR2 FQNEAQ (reference sequence). The CDR3 sequence is 18 residues long. Here the CDR3 reads CASSPLRLTSQGQETQYF. The CDR3 bases are TGTGCCAGCAGCCCCCTACGCCTGACAAGTCAGGGGCAAGAGACCCAGTACTTC. The full variable domain, in which reference TRBV7-9 and TRBJ2-5 provide the parts outside the CDR3, is DTGVSQNPRHKITKRGQNVTFRCDPISEHNRLYWYRQTLGQGPEFLTYFQNEAQLEKSRLLSDRFSAERPKGSFSTLEIQRTEQGDSAMYLCASSPLRLTSQGQETQYFGPGTRLLVL.

The CDR3 DNA follows: TGTGCCAGCAGCCCCCGGACAGGGGTAAATGAGCAGTTCTTC. Translating it yields CASSPRTGVNEQFF. J is TRBJ2-1 and V is TRBV9; 9 bases match TRBD1. In germline, CDR1 is SGDLS, CDR2 YYNGEE. Trimming took 4 bases from V and 7 from J; bases not matched to a gene: 6. This CDR3 contains 14 residues.

V gene TRBV9 combines with J gene TRBJ2-5; D is possibly TRBD2 (5 bases). The germline V gene has CDR1 SGDLS and CDR2 YYNGEE. This CDR3 has 18 residues. The ends were cut back, 0 bases at V and 2 bases at J, with 20 bases in the middle. In DNA form, the CDR3 reads TGTGCCAGCAGCGTAGGATCGATAGGAGGATGGGAACAAGAGACCCAGTACTTC. Protein product: CASSVGSIGGWEQETQYF.

The chain recombines TRBV9 with TRBJ2-1; D is possibly TRBD1 (5 bases). This CDR3 region has 16 residues. Germline V lookup: CDR1 SGDLS, CDR2 YYNGEE. V lost 3 bases to trimming and J lost 5 bases, with 18 bases between them. The CDR3: CASSAAGNLMNNEQFF. DNA for the CDR3: TGTGCCAGCAGCGCGGCAGGGAATTTGATGAACAATGAGCAGTTCTTC.

The chain employs TRBV7-6 and TRBJ1-1; D unclear. Trimming took 5 bases from V and 1 from J, leaving 17 bases between them. Looked up from germline, CDR1 is SGHVS and CDR2 is FNYEAQ. The CDR3 is 16 amino acids. This CDR3 reads CASSLPNSLPNTEAFF. The DNA of the CDR3 is TGTGCCAGCAGCCTACCTAACAGCTTGCCGAACACTGAAGCTTTCTTT. Full variable domain (remainder filled in from reference TRBV7-6 and TRBJ1-1): GAGVSQSPRYKVTKRGQDVALRCDPISGHVSLYWYRQALGQGPEFLTYFNYEAQQDKSGLPNDRFSAERPEGSISTLTIQRTEQRDSAMYRCASSLPNSLPNTEAFFGQGTRLTVV.

The rearrangement uses TRBV10-3 and TRBJ1-4; 9 bases line up with TRBD1. The CDR3 is 16 amino acids. Losses at the gene ends were 2 bases for V and 8 bases for J; bases not matched to a gene: 9. Germline V lookup: CDR1 ENHRY, CDR2 SYGVKD. The CDR3 coding sequence is TGTGCCATCAGTGAGCTGGGGACAGGGTCTGGGGAAAAACTGTTTTTT. Amino acids: CAISELGTGSGEKLFF.

V and J are TRBV27 and TRBJ2-3, with 12 bases identical to TRBD2. V lost 6 bases and J lost 6; bases outside the gene matches: 7. CDR3 length: 15 residues. The germline gives CDR1 MNHEY, CDR2 SMNVEV (reference sequence). The CDR3 coding sequence is TGTGCCAGCAGCTCTAGCGGGGGGGCGGGCGATACGCAGTATTTT. Amino acids: CASSSSGGAGDTQYF.

The rearrangement joins TRBV7-3 to TRBJ2-1; maybe TRBD2 (7 bases). Germline CDR1 SGHTA, CDR2 FQGTGA. The length of the CDR3 is 14 residues. V was trimmed by 3 bases and J by 8 bases, leaving 14 bases between them. CDR3: CASSLGGGRDEQFF. The CDR3, as DNA: TGTGCCAGCAGCTTGGGGGGGGGCAGAGATGAGCAGTTCTTC.